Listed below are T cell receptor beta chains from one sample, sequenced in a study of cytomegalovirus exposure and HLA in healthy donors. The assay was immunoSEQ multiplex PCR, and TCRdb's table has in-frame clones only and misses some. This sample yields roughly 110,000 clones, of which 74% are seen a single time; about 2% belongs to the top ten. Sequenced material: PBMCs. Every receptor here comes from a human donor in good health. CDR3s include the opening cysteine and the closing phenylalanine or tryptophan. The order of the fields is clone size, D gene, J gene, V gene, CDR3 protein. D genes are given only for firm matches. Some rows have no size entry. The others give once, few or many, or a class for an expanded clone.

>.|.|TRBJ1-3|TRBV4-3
CASSQDRLRRDTIYF
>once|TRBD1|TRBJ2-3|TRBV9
CASSGRQGAGDTQYF
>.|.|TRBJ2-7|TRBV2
CASSEGGRAREQYF
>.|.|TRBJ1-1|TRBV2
CASRLQGWGTEAFF
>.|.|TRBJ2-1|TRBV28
CASRGGGGSSYNEQFF
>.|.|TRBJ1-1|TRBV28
CASSLPTPWTEAFF
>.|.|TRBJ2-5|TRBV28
CASSLYDSPPGLETQYF
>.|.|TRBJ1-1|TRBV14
CASSQSLQGFQAFF
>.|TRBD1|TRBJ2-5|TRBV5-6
CASSGDRDYQETQYF
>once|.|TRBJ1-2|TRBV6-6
CASRPDSYGYTF
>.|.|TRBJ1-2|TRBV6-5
CASREQGYYGYTF
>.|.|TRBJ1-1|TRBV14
CASSPNNRVLNTEAFF
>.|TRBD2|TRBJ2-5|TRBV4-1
CASSQSPGLGASETQYF
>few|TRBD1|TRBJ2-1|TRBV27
CASSFSQGAYNEQFF
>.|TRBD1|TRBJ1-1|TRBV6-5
CASSYDSRDRGRGSFF
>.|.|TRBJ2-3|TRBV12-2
CASHPSGSFSDTQYF
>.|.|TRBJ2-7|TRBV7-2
CASSLPYEQYF
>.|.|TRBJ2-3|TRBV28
CASSLPLATDTQYF
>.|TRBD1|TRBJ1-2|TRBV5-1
CASSFDRVSGYTF
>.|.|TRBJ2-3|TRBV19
CASSKWRGQTDTQYF
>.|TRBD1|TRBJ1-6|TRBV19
CASSPVTGVGNSPLHF
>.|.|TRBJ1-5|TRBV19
CASSLSIRSNQPQHF
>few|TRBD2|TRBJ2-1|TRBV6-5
CASRPGLAGVYEQFF
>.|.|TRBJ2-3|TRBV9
CASSPRGVRVLDTQYF
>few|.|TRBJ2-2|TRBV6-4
CASSEQGEGAGELFF
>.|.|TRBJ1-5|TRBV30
CAWSPRGQRPSNQPQHF
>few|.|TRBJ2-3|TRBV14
CASSPRRVFSTDTQYF
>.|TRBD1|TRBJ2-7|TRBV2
CASNYDRTGGISYEQYF
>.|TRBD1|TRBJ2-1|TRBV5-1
CASSLNPGQGLNEQFF
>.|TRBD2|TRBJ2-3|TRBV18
CASAGATSGDTQYF
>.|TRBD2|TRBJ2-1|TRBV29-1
CSVASGGSGEQFF
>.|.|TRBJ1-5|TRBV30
CAWSPGVGSNQPQHF
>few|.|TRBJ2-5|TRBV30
CAWRPPGTQETQYF
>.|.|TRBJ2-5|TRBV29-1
CSVPSLADQETQYF
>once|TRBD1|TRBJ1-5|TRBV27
CASSSVTGESNQPQHF
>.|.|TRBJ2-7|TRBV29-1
CSVEGGMEQYF
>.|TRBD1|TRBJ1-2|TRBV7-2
CASSHGGQDYGYTF
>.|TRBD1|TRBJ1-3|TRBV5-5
CASRAGTGGFGNTIYF
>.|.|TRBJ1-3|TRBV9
CASGAKDFSGNTIYF
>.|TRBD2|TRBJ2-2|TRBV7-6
CASRAGGPGELFF
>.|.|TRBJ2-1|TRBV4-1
CASSQIQVSYNEQFF
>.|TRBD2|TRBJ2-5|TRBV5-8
CASSLAYSGTSGYRETQYF
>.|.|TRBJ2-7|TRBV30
CAWSDDRGQYF
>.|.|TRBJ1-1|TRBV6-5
CASSKYQGNTEAFF
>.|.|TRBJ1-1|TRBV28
CASTYRGLNTEAFF